These T cell receptor beta chains were read from a single sample in a study of blood T cell repertoires in COVID-19. Repertoires were generated with immunoSEQ multiplex PCR, while TCRdb's copy carries only in-frame clones and drops some. The profile covers 200,000 to 250,000 clones, with approximately 86% appearing a single time and roughly 3% taken by the ten largest. The material sequenced was peripheral blood. These receptors came from a woman in her 30s who had recovered from COVID-19. The CDR3 runs from the conserved cysteine through the conserved F or W. D genes are given only for firm matches. For some rows the clone size is stated as once, few or many, or as a class when expanded; others skip it.

j_call | clone_size | v_call | d_call | cdr3_aa | cdr3_nt
TRBJ2-7 | NA | TRBV30 | NA | CAGGREQYF | TGTGCCGGGGGGCGCGAGCAGTACTTC
TRBJ2-2 | once | TRBV29-1 | NA | CSVEDSNTGELFF | TGCAGCGTTGAAGACAGTAACACCGGGGAGCTGTTTTTT
TRBJ2-5 | NA | TRBV19 | TRBD1 | CASSPGTVVQETQYF | TGTGCCAGTAGTCCCGGGACAGTCGTTCAAGAGACCCAGTACTTC
TRBJ2-7 | once | TRBV18 | NA | CASSPRSGSYEQYF | TGTGCCAGCTCTCCTAGAAGTGGATCCTACGAGCAGTACTTC
TRBJ2-3 | once | TRBV9 | NA | CASSATSSRTDTQYF | TGTGCCAGCAGCGCGACTTCTTCACGCACAGATACGCAGTATTTT
TRBJ2-3 | NA | TRBV14 | NA | CASSQDRIPDTDTQYF | TGTGCCAGCAGCCAAGATCGAATCCCAGACACAGATACGCAGTATTTT
TRBJ1-4 | once | TRBV19 | NA | CASSMARSANEKLFF | TGTGCCAGTAGTATGGCCCGGAGCGCTAATGAAAAACTGTTTTTT
TRBJ2-1 | NA | TRBV7-3 | NA | CASSPTGHDNEQFF | TGTGCCAGCAGCCCAACGGGACATGACAATGAGCAGTTCTTC
TRBJ1-1 | NA | TRBV30 | TRBD1 | CAWSVLVGGRGTEAFF | TGTGCCTGGAGTGTACTAGTAGGGGGCCGAGGAACTGAAGCTTTCTTT
TRBJ2-1 | NA | TRBV7-3 | NA | CASSLGGGSYNEQFF | TGTGCCAGCAGCTTAGGTGGGGGGTCTTACAATGAGCAGTTCTTC
TRBJ2-7 | NA | TRBV6-2/TRBV6-3 | TRBD2 | CASSYPSGGLSYEQYF | TGTGCCAGCAGTTACCCTAGCGGGGGGCTTTCCTACGAGCAGTACTTC
TRBJ2-5 | NA | TRBV5-1 | NA | CASSPTPGETQYF | TGCGCCAGCAGCCCTACCCCGGGGGAGACCCAGTACTTC
TRBJ1-1 | NA | TRBV6-6 | TRBD1 | CASSYSRTGWGTEAFF | TGTGCCAGCAGTTACTCCCGGACAGGGTGGGGCACTGAAGCTTTCTTT
TRBJ1-1 | few | TRBV2 | NA | CASRVFQGFTEAFF | TGTGCCAGCAGGGTTTTCCAGGGGTTCACTGAAGCTTTCTTT
TRBJ1-2 | few | TRBV6-2/TRBV6-3 | NA | CASSYGQIYGYTF | TGTGCCAGCAGTTACGGACAGATCTATGGCTACACCTTC
TRBJ2-3 | NA | TRBV9 | TRBD1 | CASKTGGDTDTQYF | TGTGCCAGCAAGACAGGGGGGGACACAGATACGCAGTATTTT
TRBJ1-2 | NA | TRBV21-1 | NA | CASSKGFGRVGRYTF | TGTGCCAGCAGCAAAGGGTTTGGCAGGGTAGGGCGCTACACCTTC
TRBJ1-6 | few | TRBV7-2 | TRBD1 | CASSLGDRVTSPLHF | TGTGCCAGCAGCTTAGGGGACAGGGTTACTTCACCCCTCCACTTT
TRBJ2-5 | NA | TRBV7-3 | NA | CASSLIPGSEETQYF | TGTGCCAGCAGCTTAATTCCCGGCAGCGAAGAGACCCAGTACTTC
TRBJ2-3 | NA | TRBV3-1/TRBV3-2 | NA | CASSYDSTGADTQYF | TGTGCCAGCAGCTATGACAGTACTGGCGCAGATACGCAGTATTTT
TRBJ2-3 | NA | TRBV4-3 | NA | CASSQEVGGREVDTQYF | TGCGCCAGCAGCCAAGAAGTCGGGGGCCGGGAGGTGGATACGCAGTATTTT
TRBJ2-7 | NA | TRBV5-4 | TRBD2 | CASSNGLASAEQYF | TGTGCCAGCAGTAATGGACTAGCGTCGGCCGAGCAGTACTTC
TRBJ2-6 | once | TRBV11-2 | NA | CASSPVLGASGANVLTF | TGTGCCAGCAGCCCCGTACTCGGAGCCTCTGGGGCCAACGTCCTGACTTTC
TRBJ1-2 | NA | TRBV4-2 | NA | CASSQNGGDPSYGYTF | TGTGCCAGCAGCCAAAATGGGGGGGATCCTAGTTATGGCTACACCTTC
TRBJ1-2 | NA | TRBV7-2 | TRBD1 | CASSSGMTGGRANYGYTF | TGTGCCAGCAGCTCGGGAATGACAGGGGGCCGAGCTAACTATGGCTACACCTTC
TRBJ2-1 | NA | TRBV11-3 | TRBD1 | CASSQGQGLYNEQFF | TGTGCCAGCAGCCAGGGACAGGGACTCTACAATGAGCAGTTCTTC
TRBJ1-5 | few | TRBV21-1 | NA | CASSPRGDRVENQPQHF | TGTGCCAGCAGCCCTAGGGGAGACAGGGTAGAAAATCAGCCCCAGCATTTT
TRBJ2-7 | once | TRBV3-1/TRBV3-2 | TRBD2 | CASSLRTSGGVYEQYF | TGTGCCAGCAGCCTACGGACTAGCGGGGGGGTATACGAGCAGTACTTC
TRBJ2-7 | NA | TRBV6-5 | NA | CASSYAGVGVSYEQYF | TGTGCCAGCAGTTACGCAGGGGTAGGAGTATCCTACGAGCAGTACTTC
TRBJ2-7 | NA | TRBV2 | NA | CASSGEQVPYEQYF | TGTGCCAGCAGTGGGGAACAGGTGCCCTACGAGCAGTACTTC
TRBJ2-5 | NA | TRBV5-1 | TRBD2 | CASSLGLAGFQETQYF | TGCGCCAGCAGCTTAGGACTAGCGGGGTTCCAAGAGACCCAGTACTTC
TRBJ2-1 | NA | TRBV7-9 | NA | CASSLFQAYNEQFF | TGTGCCAGCAGCTTATTTCAGGCCTACAATGAGCAGTTCTTC
TRBJ1-1 | NA | TRBV5-4 | NA | CASSRADSGNTEAFF | TGTGCCAGCAGTAGGGCAGATAGCGGGAACACTGAAGCTTTCTTT
TRBJ2-2 | NA | TRBV10-3 | NA | CAISSPFGQMGGELFF | TGTGCCATCAGCTCACCATTTGGACAGATGGGCGGGGAGCTGTTTTTT
TRBJ2-1 | NA | TRBV5-6 | TRBD2 | CASSFLAGLYNEQFF | TGTGCCAGCAGCTTTCTAGCGGGATTGTACAATGAGCAGTTCTTC
TRBJ1-5 | NA | TRBV11-2 | NA | CASSLGRDQPQHF | TGTGCCAGCAGCTTAGGTAGAGATCAGCCCCAGCATTTT
TRBJ1-6 | NA | TRBV6-4 | NA | CASSGLRGTNSPLHF | TGTGCCAGCAGTGGCCTGAGGGGGACGAATTCACCCCTCCACTTT
TRBJ2-5 | NA | TRBV6-1 | TRBD2 | CASSDDFLAGGGETQYF | TGTGCCAGCAGTGACGATTTTCTAGCGGGGGGCGGAGAGACCCAGTACTTC
TRBJ2-7 | once | TRBV15 | NA | CATSSPGSSYEQYF | TGTGCCACCAGCAGTCCAGGCAGCTCCTACGAGCAGTACTTC
TRBJ1-5 | NA | TRBV4-1 | TRBD1 | CASSHVTGDNQPQHF | TGCGCCAGCAGCCATGTTACAGGGGACAATCAGCCCCAGCATTTT
TRBJ2-5 | NA | TRBV7-7 | TRBD1 | CASSLTGAPQETQYF | TGTGCCAGCAGCCTTACAGGGGCCCCCCAAGAGACCCAGTACTTC
TRBJ2-3 | few | TRBV19 | NA | CASSILGSAADTQYF | TGTGCCAGTAGTATCCTGGGTAGCGCGGCAGATACGCAGTATTTT